These 13 T cell receptor beta chains were sequenced from one sample in a study of cytomegalovirus exposure and HLA in healthy donors. Vbeta (60) and Jbeta (13) primers were used in the PCR. Clones were read by immunoSEQ multiplex PCR, and TCRdb kept only the in-frame ones, dropping some. In the table there are about 200,000 clones, almost 80% of which are singletons. Material: PBMCs. These receptor sequences come from a male donor in good health and CMV-seronegative.

The chain joins TRBV29-1 to TRBJ2-3; TRBD2 matches at 11 bases. The germline V gene encodes CDR1 SQVTM and CDR2 ANQGSEA. This CDR3 spans 15 amino acids. Unmatched junction bases numbered 1, after V lost 0 bases and J lost 2 bases. Here the CDR3 reads CSVEETSGITDTQYF. The CDR3 nucleotides are TGCAGCGTTGAAGAGACTAGCGGGATCACAGATACGCAGTATTTT.

The chain employs TRBV5-6 and TRBJ2-1; 10 bases are shared with TRBD2. CDR3 size: 17 residues. Germline values: CDR1 SGHDT, CDR2 YYEEEE. V was clipped by 1 base and J by 7 bases; unmatched bases: 11. Here the CDR3 reads CASSLRLLAGKLNEQFF. CDR3 sequence (DNA): TGTGCCAGCAGCTTGCGTCTACTAGCGGGAAAGCTGAATGAGCAGTTCTTC.

The V call is TRBV6-4, the J call TRBJ2-2, with D possibly being TRBD1 (5 bases). CDR3 size: 15 residues. CDR1 is MRHNA and CDR2 is SNTAGT in the germline V gene. V lost 7 bases and J 2 bases, leaving 14 bases between the germline ends. The CDR3 protein is CASKREQANTGELFF. The CDR3 DNA follows: TGTGCCAGCAAAAGGGAACAGGCCAACACCGGGGAGCTGTTTTTT.

The rearrangement joins TRBV18 to TRBJ2-7; no definite D call. CDR1 and CDR2 from the germline V gene are KGHSH and LQKENI. The CDR3 consists of 11 residues. V shed 3 bases and J shed 6 bases, with 6 bases lying between them. The CDR3 is CASSPDTEQYF. CDR3 nucleotides: TGTGCCAGCTCACCCGACACCGAGCAGTACTTC.

The chain joins TRBV19 to TRBJ1-5; D is perhaps TRBD1 (5 bases). This CDR3 has 15 residues. With 2 bases removed from V and 6 bases from J, the gap between germline ends came to 14 bases. Germline V gene data show CDR1 as LNHDA and CDR2 as SQIVND (reference sequence). CDR3 nucleotides: TGTGCCAGTAGTATACTGTGGGGGGAGGGTCAGCCCCAGCATTTT. Its protein product is CASSILWGEGQPQHF.

The J gene is TRBJ2-3, the V gene TRBV6-5; TRBD1 is a possible D gene (5 bases). Germline CDR1 MNHEY, CDR2 SVGAGI. CDR3 length: 13 amino acids. Trimming removed 5 bases at V and 3 bases at J, with 9 bases between. CDR3 DNA sequence: TGTGCCAGCAGTATGACAGATACAGATACGCAGTATTTT. This gives the protein CASSMTDTDTQYF.

This chain joins TRBV5-5 and TRBJ2-5; a possible D gene is TRBD1 (9 bases). Trimming pared 4 bases from V and 3 bases from J, leaving 19 bases between. This CDR3 spans 16 amino acids. Germline CDR1 SGHKS, CDR2 YYEKEE (reference sequence). The CDR3 nucleotides are TGTGCCAGCAGCCCGGGAGGGACAGGGTGGGAAGAGACCCAGTACTTC. Its protein is CASSPGGTGWEETQYF.

The chain combines TRBV6-1 with TRBJ2-5; 8 bases map to TRBD1. CDR3 size: 15 residues. Losses at the gene ends were 4 bases for V and 2 bases for J; bases not matched to a gene: 6. CDR1 MNHNS and CDR2 SASEGT come from the germline V gene. In DNA, the CDR3 is TGTGCCAGCAGTGGTAGACAGGGGATACAAGAGACCCAGTACTTC. It encodes CASSGRQGIQETQYF.

The chain is built from TRBV5-6 and TRBJ1-2, with TRBD1 identical over 12 bases. CDR3 length: 13 amino acids. Losses at the gene ends were 4 bases for V and 9 bases for J; bases not matched to a gene: 4. Germline CDR1 is SGHDT and CDR2 is YYEEEE. The CDR3: CASSLGTGGSYTF. CDR3 sequence (DNA): TGTGCCAGCAGCCTCGGGACAGGGGGCAGCTACACCTTC.

This rearrangement joins TRBV27 to TRBJ2-5; the match to TRBD1 covers 7 bases. This CDR3 comprises 16 residues. The V gene's germline CDR1 is MNHEY and CDR2 SMNVEV (reference sequence). Trimming removed 0 bases from V and 3 bases from J; junction bases left unmatched: 7. CDR3 bases: TGTGCCAGCAGTTTATCGGGATTAACAGGGGAAGAGACCCAGTACTTC. It yields the protein CASSLSGLTGEETQYF.

The chain carries TRBV5-3 and TRBJ1-1, with 9 bases matching TRBD1. TRBV5-3 is an ORF, and what it does is uncertain. With V trimmed by 3 bases and J by 4 bases, 13 bases remained unmatched. This CDR3 spans 17 amino acids. The CDR3 nucleotides are TGTGCCAGAAGCTACAGGGGGCTTATTATAAGATGCACTGAAGCTTTCTTT. Translating gives CARSYRGLIIRCTEAFF.

The V call is TRBV15, the J call TRBJ2-5; possibly TRBD1 for D (6 bases). The V gene lost 3 bases and the J gene lost 5 bases, with 16 bases spanning the gap. CDR3 length equals 15 residues. CDR1 and CDR2 from the germline V gene are LNHNV and YYDKDF (reference sequence). The DNA of the CDR3 is TGTGCCACCAGCAGGAACCCTGGAAGGGGGGAGACCCAGTACTTC. It translates to CATSRNPGRGETQYF.

The V gene is TRBV25-1, the J gene TRBJ2-2; no definite D call. Germline assignment: CDR1 MGHDK and CDR2 SYGVNS. Trimming removed 4 bases from V and 5 bases from J, with 8 bases in between. This CDR3 spans 13 amino acids. CDR3 region: CASSASDTGELFF. The CDR3 nucleotides are TGTGCCAGCAGTGCCTCAGATACCGGGGAGCTGTTTTTT.